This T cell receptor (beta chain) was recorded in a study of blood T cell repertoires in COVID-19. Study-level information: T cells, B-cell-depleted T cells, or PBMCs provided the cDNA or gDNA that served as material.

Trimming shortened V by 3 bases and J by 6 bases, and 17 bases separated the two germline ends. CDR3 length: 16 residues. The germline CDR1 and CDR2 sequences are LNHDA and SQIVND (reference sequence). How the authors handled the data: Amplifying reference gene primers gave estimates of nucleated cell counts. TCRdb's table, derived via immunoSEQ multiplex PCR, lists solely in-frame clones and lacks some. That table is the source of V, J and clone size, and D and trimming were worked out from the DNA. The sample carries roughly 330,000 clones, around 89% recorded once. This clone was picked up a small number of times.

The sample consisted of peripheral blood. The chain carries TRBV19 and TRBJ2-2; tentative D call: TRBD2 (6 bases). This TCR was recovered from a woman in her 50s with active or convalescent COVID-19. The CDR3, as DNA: TGTGCCAGTAGTATTGGCTTGGGGGAGGTGCCCGGGGAGCTGTTTTTT. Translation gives CASSIGLGEVPGELFF.